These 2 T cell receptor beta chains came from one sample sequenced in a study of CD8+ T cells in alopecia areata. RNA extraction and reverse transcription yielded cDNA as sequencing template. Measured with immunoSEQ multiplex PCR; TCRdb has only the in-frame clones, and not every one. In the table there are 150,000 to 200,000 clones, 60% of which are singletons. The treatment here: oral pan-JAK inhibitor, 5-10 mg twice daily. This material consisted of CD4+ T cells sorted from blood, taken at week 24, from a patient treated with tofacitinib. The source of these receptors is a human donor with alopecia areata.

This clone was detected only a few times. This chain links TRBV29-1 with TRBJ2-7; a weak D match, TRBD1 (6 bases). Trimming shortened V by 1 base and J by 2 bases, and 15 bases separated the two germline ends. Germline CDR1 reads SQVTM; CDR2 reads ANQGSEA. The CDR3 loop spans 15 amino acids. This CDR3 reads CSVEGVQGYAYEQYF. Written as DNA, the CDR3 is TGCAGCGTTGAAGGGGTACAGGGTTATGCCTACGAGCAGTACTTC.

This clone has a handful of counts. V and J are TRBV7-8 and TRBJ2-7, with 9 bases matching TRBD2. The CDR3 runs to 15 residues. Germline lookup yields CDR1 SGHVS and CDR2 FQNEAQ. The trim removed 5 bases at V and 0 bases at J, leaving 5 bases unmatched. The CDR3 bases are TGTGCCAGCAGCCCGGCGGGGGGGGGCTCCTACGAGCAGTACTTC. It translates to CASSPAGGGSYEQYF.